The sample holds a few counts of the clone carrying this T cell receptor beta chain. The antigen remains unidentified. Genomic DNA constituted the template upon which TCR beta VDJ and CDR3 profiling was performed. From the reads, TCRdb called clonotypes with MiXCR, one entry per CDR3 protein. The sample comprises a few hundred thousand distinct CDR3 sequences, 45% to 70% of which are singletons, and approximately 8% rests with the top ten. V lost 5 bases to trimming and J lost 8 bases; unmatched junction nucleotides: 12. CDR3 length equals 16 residues. The germline CDR1 and CDR2 sequences are SGHTA and FQGTGA. The sample comes from a study of CD8+CD57+ T cells in acquired aplastic anemia. The study, taken as a whole, reports: Twenty-nine CD8+ CDR3 sequences were shared between patients and controls.

This sequence originates from a human donor with severe aplastic anemia or a healthy control (not recorded which). Sequencing used sorted CD4+, CD8+, or CD8+CD57+ T cells (not recorded which) from PBMCs. V is TRBV7-3 and J is TRBJ1-6; 7 positions match TRBD1. In DNA, the CDR3 is TGTGCCAGCAGCCCCAAAACGACAGGGCCTGATTCACCCCTCCACTTT. It is translated as CASSPKTTGPDSPLHF.